One T cell receptor beta chain is described in this entry. Its target is not known. This record belongs to a study of cytomegalovirus exposure and HLA in healthy donors. Study observations and caveats: Researchers catalogued approximately 170 TCR beta chains as cytomegalovirus-associated. A link between a missense DCLRE1C variant and TCR beta V- and J-gene trimming emerged from a later analysis.

It was with 60 Vbeta and 13 Jbeta primers that the PCR ran. Produced via immunoSEQ multiplex PCR; TCRdb's table is partial and in-frame only. Its listing shows approximately 76,000 clones. V was pared by 4 bases and J by 1 base, with 4 bases of the junction left unmatched. The CDR3 length is 14 residues. The germline V gene encodes CDR1 SGHRS and CDR2 YFSETQ. The TCR sequence derives from a man aged 18 to 30 in good health and CMV-seropositive. The chain couples TRBV5-1 to TRBJ1-1; 7 nucleotides align to TRBD1. Source material: PBMCs. In DNA, the CDR3 is TGCGCCAGCAGCCTAAGACAGGGGAACACTGAAGCTTTCTTT. Translating gives CASSLRQGNTEAFF.